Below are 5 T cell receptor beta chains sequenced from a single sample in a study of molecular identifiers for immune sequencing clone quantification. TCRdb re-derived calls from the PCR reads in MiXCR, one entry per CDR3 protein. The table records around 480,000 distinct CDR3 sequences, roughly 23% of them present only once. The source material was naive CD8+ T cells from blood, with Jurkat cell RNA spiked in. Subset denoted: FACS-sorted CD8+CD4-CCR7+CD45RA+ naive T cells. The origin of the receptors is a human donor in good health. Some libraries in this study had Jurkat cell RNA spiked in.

The CDR3 protein is CASSPWGQVLYNEQFF. The CDR3, as DNA: TGTGCCAGCAGTCCCTGGGGACAGGTCCTCTACAATGAGCAGTTCTTC. The J gene is TRBJ2-1, the V gene TRBV6-5; the match to TRBD1 covers 8 bases. CDR3 length: 16 amino acids. CDR1 is MNHEY and CDR2 is SVGAGI in the germline V gene. The junction had 9 bases not matched to a gene; V was cut back by 5 bases and J by 3 bases.

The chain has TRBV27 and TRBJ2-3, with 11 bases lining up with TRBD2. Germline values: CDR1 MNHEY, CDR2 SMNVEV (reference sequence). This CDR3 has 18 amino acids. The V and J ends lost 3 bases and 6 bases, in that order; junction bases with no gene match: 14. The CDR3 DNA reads TGTGCCAGCAGTTTCTCCGGGTTAGCGGGAGGGCCTGGGGATACGCAGTATTTT. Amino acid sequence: CASSFSGLAGGPGDTQYF.

The CDR3 DNA reads as TGTGCCAGCAGCTTCGAAGCAGTAGATACGCAGTATTTT. As protein: CASSFEAVDTQYF. This chain joins TRBV7-9 and TRBJ2-3; D is ambiguous. V gave up 3 bases and J gave up 5 bases, with 9 bases separating them. There are 13 residues in the CDR3. The germline V gene has CDR1 SEHNR and CDR2 FQNEAQ (reference sequence).

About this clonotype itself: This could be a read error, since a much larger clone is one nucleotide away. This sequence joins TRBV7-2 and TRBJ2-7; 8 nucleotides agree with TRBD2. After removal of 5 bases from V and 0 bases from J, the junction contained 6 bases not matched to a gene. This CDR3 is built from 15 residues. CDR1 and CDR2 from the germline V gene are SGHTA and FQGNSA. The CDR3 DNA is TGTACCAGCAGCATCGGGGGGGGGACCTCCTACGAGCAGTACTTC. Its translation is CTSSIGGGTSYEQYF.

The chain's CDR3 is CASSLESSSYNEQFF. In nucleotides, the CDR3 is TGTGCCAGCAGCTTAGAATCCAGCTCCTACAATGAGCAGTTCTTC. V gene TRBV11-3 combines with J gene TRBJ2-1; D uncertain. Germline V gives CDR1 SGHNT, CDR2 YENEEA. V lost 0 bases, J lost 0 bases, and 6 bases lay in between. CDR3 length: 15 residues.